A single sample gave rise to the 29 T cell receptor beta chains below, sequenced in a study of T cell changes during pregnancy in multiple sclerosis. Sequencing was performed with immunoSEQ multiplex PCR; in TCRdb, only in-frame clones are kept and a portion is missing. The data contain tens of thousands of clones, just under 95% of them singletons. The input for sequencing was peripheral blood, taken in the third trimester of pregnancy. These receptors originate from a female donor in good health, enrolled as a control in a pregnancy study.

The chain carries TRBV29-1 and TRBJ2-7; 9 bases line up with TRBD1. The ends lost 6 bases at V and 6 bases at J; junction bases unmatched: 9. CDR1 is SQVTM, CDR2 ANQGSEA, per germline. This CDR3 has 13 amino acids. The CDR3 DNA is TGCAGCGTAGGGGAGGGACAGGGTTCCGAGCAGTACTTC. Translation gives CSVGEGQGSEQYF.

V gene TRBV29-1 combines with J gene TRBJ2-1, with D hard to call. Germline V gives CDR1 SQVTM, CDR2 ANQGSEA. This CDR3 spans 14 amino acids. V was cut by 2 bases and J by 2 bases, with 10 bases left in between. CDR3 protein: CSVEISWPYNEQFF. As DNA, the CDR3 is TGCAGCGTTGAAATTAGCTGGCCCTACAATGAGCAGTTCTTC.

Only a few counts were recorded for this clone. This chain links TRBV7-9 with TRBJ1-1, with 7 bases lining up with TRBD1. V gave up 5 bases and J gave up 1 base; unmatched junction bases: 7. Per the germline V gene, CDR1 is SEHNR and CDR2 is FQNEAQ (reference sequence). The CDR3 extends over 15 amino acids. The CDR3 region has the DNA TGTGCCAGCAGCCCTCGACAGGGCGAGAACACTGAAGCTTTCTTT. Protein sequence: CASSPRQGENTEAFF.

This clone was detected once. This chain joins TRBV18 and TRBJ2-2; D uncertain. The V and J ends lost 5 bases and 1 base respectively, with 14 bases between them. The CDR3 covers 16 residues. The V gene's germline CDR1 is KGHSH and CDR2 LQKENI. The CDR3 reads CASSSVNPQNTGELFF. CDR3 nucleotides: TGTGCCAGCTCATCAGTAAATCCCCAGAACACCGGGGAGCTGTTTTTT.

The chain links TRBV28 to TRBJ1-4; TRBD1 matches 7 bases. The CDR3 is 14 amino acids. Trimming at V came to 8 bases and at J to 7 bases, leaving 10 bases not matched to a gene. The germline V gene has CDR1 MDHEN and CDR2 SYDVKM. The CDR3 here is CASHPTGWAEKLFF. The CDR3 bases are TGTGCCAGCCATCCGACAGGGTGGGCTGAAAAACTGTTTTTT.

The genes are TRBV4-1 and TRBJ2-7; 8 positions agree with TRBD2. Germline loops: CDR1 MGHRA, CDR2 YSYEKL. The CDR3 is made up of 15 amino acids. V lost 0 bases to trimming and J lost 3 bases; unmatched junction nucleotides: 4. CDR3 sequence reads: CASSQEIAGNYEQYF. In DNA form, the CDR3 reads TGCGCCAGCAGCCAAGAAATAGCGGGAAACTACGAGCAGTACTTC.

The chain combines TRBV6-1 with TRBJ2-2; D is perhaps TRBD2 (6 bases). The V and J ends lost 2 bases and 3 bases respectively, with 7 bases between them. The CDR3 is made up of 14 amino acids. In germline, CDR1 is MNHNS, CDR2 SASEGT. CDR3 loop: CASSETGDTGELFF. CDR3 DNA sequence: TGTGCCAGCAGTGAAACGGGGGACACCGGGGAGCTGTTTTTT.

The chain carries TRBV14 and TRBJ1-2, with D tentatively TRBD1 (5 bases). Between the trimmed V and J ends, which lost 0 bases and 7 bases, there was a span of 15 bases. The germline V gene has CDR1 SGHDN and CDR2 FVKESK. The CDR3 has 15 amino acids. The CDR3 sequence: CASSQDLLSQGGYTF. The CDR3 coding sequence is TGTGCCAGCAGCCAAGATCTACTGAGTCAGGGTGGCTACACCTTC.

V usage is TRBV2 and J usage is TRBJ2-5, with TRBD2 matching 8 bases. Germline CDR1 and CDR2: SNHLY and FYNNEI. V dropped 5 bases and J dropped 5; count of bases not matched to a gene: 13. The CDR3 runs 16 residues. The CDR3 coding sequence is TGTGCCAGCAGTTTACCGGGACTAGGCACCGGGGAGACCCAGTACTTC. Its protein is CASSLPGLGTGETQYF.

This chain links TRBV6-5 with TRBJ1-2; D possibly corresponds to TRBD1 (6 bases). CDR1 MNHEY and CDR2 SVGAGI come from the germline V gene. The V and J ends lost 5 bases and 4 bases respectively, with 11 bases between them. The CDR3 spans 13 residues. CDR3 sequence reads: CASSQQGPYGYTF. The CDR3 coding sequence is TGTGCCAGCAGTCAACAGGGTCCCTATGGCTACACCTTC.

CDR3 loop: CASGDTWRGYTF. CDR3 coding DNA: TGTGCCAGCGGGGACACCTGGAGGGGCTACACCTTC. The rearrangement uses TRBV6-5 and TRBJ1-2; D is possibly TRBD1 (6 bases). In germline, CDR1 is MNHEY, CDR2 SVGAGI. This CDR3 is 12 amino acids long. Trimming removed 8 bases from V and 8 bases from J, with 15 bases in between.

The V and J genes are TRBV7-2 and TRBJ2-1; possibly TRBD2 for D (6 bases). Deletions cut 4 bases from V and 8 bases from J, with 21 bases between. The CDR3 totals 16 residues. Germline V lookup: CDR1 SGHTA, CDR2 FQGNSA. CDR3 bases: TGTGCCAGCAGCTCTTCCTGGGCGGGAAGGCGGGATGAGCAGTTCTTC. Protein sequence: CASSSSWAGRRDEQFF.

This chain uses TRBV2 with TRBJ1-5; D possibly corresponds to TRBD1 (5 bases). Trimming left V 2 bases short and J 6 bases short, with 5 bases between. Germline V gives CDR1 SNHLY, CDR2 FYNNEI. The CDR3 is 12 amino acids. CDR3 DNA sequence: TGTGCCAGCAGTGAACAGGGTCAGCCCCAGCATTTT. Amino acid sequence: CASSEQGQPQHF.

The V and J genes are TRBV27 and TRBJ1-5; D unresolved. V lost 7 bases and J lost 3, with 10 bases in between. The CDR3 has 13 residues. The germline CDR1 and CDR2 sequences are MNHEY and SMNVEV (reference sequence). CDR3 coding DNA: TGTGCCAGCACCTCGGGTTTCAATCAGCCCCAGCATTTT. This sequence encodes CASTSGFNQPQHF.

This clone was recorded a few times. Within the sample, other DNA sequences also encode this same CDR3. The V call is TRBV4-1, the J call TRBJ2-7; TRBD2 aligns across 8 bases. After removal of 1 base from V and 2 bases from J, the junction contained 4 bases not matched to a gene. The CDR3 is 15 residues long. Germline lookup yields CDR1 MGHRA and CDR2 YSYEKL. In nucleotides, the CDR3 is TGCGCCAGCAGCCAAGGGACTAGCCTCGCCTACGAGCAGTACTTC. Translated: CASSQGTSLAYEQYF.

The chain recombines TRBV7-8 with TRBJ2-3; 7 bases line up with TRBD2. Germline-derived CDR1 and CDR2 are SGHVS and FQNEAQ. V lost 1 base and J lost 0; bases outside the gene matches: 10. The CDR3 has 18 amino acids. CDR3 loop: CASSLDPLARTSTDTQYF. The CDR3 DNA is TGTGCCAGCAGCTTAGACCCACTAGCGCGCACTAGCACAGATACGCAGTATTTT.

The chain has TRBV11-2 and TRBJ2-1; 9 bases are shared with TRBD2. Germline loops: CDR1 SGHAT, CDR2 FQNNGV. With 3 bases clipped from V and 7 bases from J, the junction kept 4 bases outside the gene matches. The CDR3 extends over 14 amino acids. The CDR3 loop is CASSLGLAPNEQFF. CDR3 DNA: TGTGCCAGCAGCTTGGGACTAGCTCCGAATGAGCAGTTCTTC.

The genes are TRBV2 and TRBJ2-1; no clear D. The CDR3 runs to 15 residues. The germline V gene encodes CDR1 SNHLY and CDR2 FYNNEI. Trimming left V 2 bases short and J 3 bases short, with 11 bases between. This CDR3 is CASSEFPLDYNEQFF. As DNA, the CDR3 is TGTGCCAGCAGTGAATTCCCCTTAGACTACAATGAGCAGTTCTTC.

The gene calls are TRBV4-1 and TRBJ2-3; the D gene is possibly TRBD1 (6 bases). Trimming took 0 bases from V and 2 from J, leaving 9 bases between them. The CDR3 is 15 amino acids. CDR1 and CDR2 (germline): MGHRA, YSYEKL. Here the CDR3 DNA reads TGCGCCAGCAGCCAAGAACCAGGGGTCACAGATACGCAGTATTTT. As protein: CASSQEPGVTDTQYF.

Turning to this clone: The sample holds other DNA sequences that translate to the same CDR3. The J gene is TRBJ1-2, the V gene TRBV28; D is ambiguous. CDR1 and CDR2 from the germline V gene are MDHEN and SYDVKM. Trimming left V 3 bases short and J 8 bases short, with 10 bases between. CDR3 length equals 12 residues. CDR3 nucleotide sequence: TGTGCCAGCAGTTTCAGAGGGTACGGCTACACCTTC. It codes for CASSFRGYGYTF.

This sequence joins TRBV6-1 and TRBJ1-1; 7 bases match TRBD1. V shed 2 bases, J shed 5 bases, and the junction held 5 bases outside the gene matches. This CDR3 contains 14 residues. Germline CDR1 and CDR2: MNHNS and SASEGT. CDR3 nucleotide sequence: TGTGCCAGCAGTGAACCAGGGGGGTATACTGAAGCTTTCTTT. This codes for CASSEPGGYTEAFF.

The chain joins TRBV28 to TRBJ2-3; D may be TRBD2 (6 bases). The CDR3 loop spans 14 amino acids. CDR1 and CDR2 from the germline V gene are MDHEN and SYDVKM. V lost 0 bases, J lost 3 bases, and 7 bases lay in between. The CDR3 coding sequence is TGTGCCAGCAGTTTATGGACTAGTACAGATACGCAGTATTTT. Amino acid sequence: CASSLWTSTDTQYF.

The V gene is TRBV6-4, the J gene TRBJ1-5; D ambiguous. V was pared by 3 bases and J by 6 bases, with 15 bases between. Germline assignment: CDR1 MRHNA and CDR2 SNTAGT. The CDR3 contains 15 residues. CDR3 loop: CASSESGGEVQPQHF. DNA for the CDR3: TGTGCCAGCAGTGAATCTGGAGGAGAGGTTCAGCCCCAGCATTTT.

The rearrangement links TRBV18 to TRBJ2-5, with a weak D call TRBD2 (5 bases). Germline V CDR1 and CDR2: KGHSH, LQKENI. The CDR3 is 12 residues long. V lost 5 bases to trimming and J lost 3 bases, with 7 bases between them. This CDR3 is CASSGSEETQYF. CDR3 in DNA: TGTGCCAGCTCAGGTAGCGAAGAGACCCAGTACTTC.

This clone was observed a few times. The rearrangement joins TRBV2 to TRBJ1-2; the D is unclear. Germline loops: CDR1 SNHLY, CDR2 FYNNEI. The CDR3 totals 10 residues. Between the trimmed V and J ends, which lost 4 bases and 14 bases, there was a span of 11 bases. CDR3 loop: CASSGFSPTF. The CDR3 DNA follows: TGTGCCAGCAGTGGTTTTTCCCCAACCTTC. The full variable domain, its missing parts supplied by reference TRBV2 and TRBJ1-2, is EPEVTQTPSHQVTQMGQEVILRCVPISNHLYFYWYRQILGQKVEFLVSFYNNEISEKSEIFDDQFSVERPDGSNFTLKIRSTKLEDSAMYFCASSGFSPTFGSGTRLTVV.

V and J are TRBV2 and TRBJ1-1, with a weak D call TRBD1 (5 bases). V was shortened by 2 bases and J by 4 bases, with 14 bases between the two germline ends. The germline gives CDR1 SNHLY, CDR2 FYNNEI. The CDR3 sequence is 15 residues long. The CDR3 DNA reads TGTGCCAGCAGTGAATGGAGGGCGGGGGGCACTGAAGCTTTCTTT. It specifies CASSEWRAGGTEAFF.

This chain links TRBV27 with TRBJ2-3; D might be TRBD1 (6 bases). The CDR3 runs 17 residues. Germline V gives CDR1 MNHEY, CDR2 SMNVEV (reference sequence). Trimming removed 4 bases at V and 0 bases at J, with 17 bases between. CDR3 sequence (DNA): TGTGCCAGCAGTTCCCTCCCAGGGGAAGCTAGCACAGATACGCAGTATTTT. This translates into CASSSLPGEASTDTQYF.

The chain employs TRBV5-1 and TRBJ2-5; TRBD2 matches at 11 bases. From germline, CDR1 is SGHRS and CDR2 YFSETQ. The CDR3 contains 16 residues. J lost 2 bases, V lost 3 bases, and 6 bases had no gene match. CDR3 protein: CASSSAASGRQETQYF. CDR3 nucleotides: TGCGCCAGCAGCTCAGCAGCTAGCGGGAGGCAAGAGACCCAGTACTTC.

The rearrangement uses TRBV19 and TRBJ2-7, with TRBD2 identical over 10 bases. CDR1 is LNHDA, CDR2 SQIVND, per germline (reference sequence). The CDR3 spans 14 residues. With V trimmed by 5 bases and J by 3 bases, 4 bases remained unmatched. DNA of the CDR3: TGTGCCAGTAGTGGGGGACTAGCGAGCTACGAGCAGTACTTC. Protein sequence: CASSGGLASYEQYF. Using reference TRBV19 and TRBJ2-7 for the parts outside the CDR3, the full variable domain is DGGITQSPKYLFRKEGQNVTLSCEQNLNHDAMYWYRQDPGQGLRLIYYSQIVNDFQKGDIAEGYSVSREKKESFPLTVTSAQKNPTAFYLCASSGGLASYEQYFGPGTRLTVT.